One sample yielded the 5 T cell receptor beta chains listed below, sequenced in a study of blood T cell repertoires in COVID-19. The assay was immunoSEQ multiplex PCR, and TCRdb's table has in-frame clones only and misses some. The sample includes roughly 280,000 clones, around nine tenths of them seen just once. The sequenced material came from peripheral blood. These receptors were obtained from a woman in her 30s with COVID-19, enrolled during active disease.

The chain is built from TRBV30 and TRBJ1-1; 7 bases are shared with TRBD1. J lost 4 bases, V lost 3 bases, and 5 bases had no gene match. The CDR3 extends over 13 amino acids. Germline-derived CDR1 and CDR2 are GTSNPN and SVGIG (reference sequence). DNA of the CDR3: TGTGCCTGGAGAAAAACAGGGGTCACTGAAGCTTTCTTT. Its protein is CAWRKTGVTEAFF. The whole variable domain, filled in from reference TRBV30 and TRBJ1-1, reads SQTIHQWPATLVQPVGSPLSLECTVEGTSNPNLYWYRQAAGRGLQLLFYSVGIGQISSEVPQNLSASRPQDRQFILSSKKLLLSDSGFYLCAWRKTGVTEAFFGQGTRLTVV.

The chain recombines TRBV5-1 with TRBJ2-5, with TRBD1 matching 7 bases. Germline V CDR1 and CDR2: SGHRS, YFSETQ. The V segment lost 4 bases and the J segment 1 base; nucleotides outside the gene matches: 7. This CDR3 spans 15 amino acids. The CDR3 is CASSPRTGLQETQYF. CDR3 sequence (DNA): TGCGCCAGCAGCCCGAGGACAGGACTCCAAGAGACCCAGTACTTC.

The rearrangement joins TRBV30 to TRBJ1-3, with TRBD1 identical over 8 bases. The length of the CDR3 is 14 residues. Germline-derived CDR1 and CDR2 are GTSNPN and SVGIG (reference sequence). The ends lost 4 bases at V and 4 bases at J; junction bases unmatched: 6. The CDR3 sequence is CAWTIQGGGNTIYF. In DNA form, the CDR3 reads TGTGCCTGGACGATACAGGGGGGGGGAAACACCATATATTTT.

This clone was picked up one time. The chain links TRBV6-6 to TRBJ1-2, with a tentative D call TRBD1 (6 bases). This CDR3 has 14 residues. CDR1 and CDR2 (germline): MNHNY, SVGAGI (reference sequence). Trimming stripped 6 bases from V and 0 bases from J, with 11 bases between. The CDR3 sequence: CASSTGTPNYGYTF. The DNA of the CDR3 is TGTGCCAGCAGCACCGGGACACCTAACTATGGCTACACCTTC.

This clone was found once. V and J are TRBV2 and TRBJ2-7; 8 bases match TRBD1. There are 13 residues in the CDR3. Trimming at V came to 6 bases and at J to 2 bases, leaving 3 bases not matched to a gene. The germline gives CDR1 SNHLY, CDR2 FYNNEI. The CDR3 sequence: CASRGDRTYEQYF. The CDR3 DNA sequence: TGTGCCAGCAGGGGGGACAGGACCTACGAGCAGTACTTC.